The T cell receptor (beta chain) described here comes from a study of neurological immune-mediated disorders. Findings of the study overall: No expanded-clone CDR3 amino acid sequence recurred across subjects, suggesting private TCR-beta repertoires. The most TCR clonal expansion was seen in HTLV-1-associated myelopathy, whereas the least was seen in multiple sclerosis, below the level in healthy controls.

This clonotype has at least ten counts. Its antigen is not known. The yield of each sequencing run was over 200 million TCR-beta sequences from 15-18 subjects. TCRdb passed the 5' RACE reads through MiXCR, listing each CDR3 protein once. This sample has 70,000 to 95,000 distinct CDR3 sequences, with 13% found just once. CDR1 and CDR2 from the germline V gene are DFQATT and SNEGSKA (reference sequence). The V and J ends lost 7 bases and 0 bases respectively, with 9 bases between them. The CDR3 is 12 amino acids. As for time point: longitudinal time-point 2. The unsorted libraries originated from 2 million PBMCs that had been stored at -80 C.

The sequenced material came from PBMCs. The rearrangement uses TRBV20-1 and TRBJ2-5; no firm D call. The clonotype was recovered from a female donor with HTLV-1-associated myelopathy (HAM/TSP). The CDR3 region has the DNA TGCAGTGTCCCCGCGTACCAAGAGACCCAGTACTTC. This codes for CSVPAYQETQYF.